This T cell receptor (beta chain) was sequenced during a study of control samples from healthy donors and cancer patients. The CDR3 loop spans 15 amino acids. The V segment lost 4 bases and the J segment 3 bases; nucleotides outside the gene matches: 4. Per the germline V gene, CDR1 is SNHLY and CDR2 is FYNNEI. The data were produced by immunoSEQ multiplex PCR, yet TCRdb's version contains in-frame clones alone and is incomplete. The table records 100,000 or so clones, approximately 90% of them present only once. The chain carries TRBV2 and TRBJ2-7; 12 positions match TRBD1. The receptor's source is a woman between 50 and 59 years old in good health. The sequencing sample was made of blood. The CDR3 loop is CASSVGQGAFYEQYF. As DNA, the CDR3 is TGTGCCAGCAGTGTGGGACAGGGGGCGTTCTACGAGCAGTACTTC.